This T cell receptor beta chain was identified during a study of T cell repertoires in cytomegalovirus infection. Study-level information: CMV epitopes, recently identified HLA-C-restricted and well-studied HLA-B-restricted, were used. Indications came from public TCR beta signatures; they pointed to CMV infection and to a matching HLA type. Study conclusions and caveats: Of the TCR beta families, the public ones yielded a cumulative frequency that identified carriers of CMV plus the relevant HLA. HLA-C-restricted, CMV-specific TCR beta clonotypes were dominant ex vivo.

This clonotype was counted only a few times. What it recognizes is unknown. MiXCR, applied by TCRdb to the reads, yields one record per CDR3 protein. The table has approximately 910,000 distinct CDR3 sequences, less than 40% seen once. The CDR3 consists of 14 residues. The V end lost 4 bases, the J end lost 8 bases, and 17 bases lay between the germline ends. In germline, CDR1 is SEHNR, CDR2 FQNEAQ (reference sequence). This clonotype originated in a human donor in good health (CMV status not recorded). Some clones in this sample may be carry-over from other donors' samples. Sequences were derived from cultured CD8+ T cells from PBMCs, sampled from culture after CMV antigen stimulation. The chain combines TRBV7-9 with TRBJ1-2; D remains ambiguous. CDR3 residues: CASSSTKRQEGYTF. The CDR3, as DNA: TGTGCCAGCAGCTCCACAAAGCGTCAGGAAGGCTACACCTTC.